This T cell receptor (beta chain) is drawn from a study of beta chain features in type 1 diabetes. Across the whole study: Comparable age, gender and cell yields were observed in patients relative to healthy donors.

What was sequenced were expressed TCRB transcripts, since all of the isolated RNA had been reverse transcribed. Only in-frame clones appear in the TCRdb table, and some are missing; sequencing was by immunoSEQ multiplex PCR. The repertoire has under 50,000 clones, roughly 70% of them found once; the top ten carry roughly 2.2%. Regarding this clone: No antigen is known for it.

From germline, CDR1 is SGHRS and CDR2 YFSETQ. Germline trimming cut 4 bases from V and 7 bases from J; bases unmatched to any gene: 8. The CDR3 has 14 residues. Study-wide results and limits: The naive, central memory and Treg TCRB repertoires of patients appeared to be more similar to one another than those of healthy donors. When Type 1 diabetes patients were examined, their TCRB CDR3s proved moderately but significantly shorter in all four CD4+ subsets.

This TCR was sampled from a woman younger than 35 with type 1 diabetes. The sample comprised Tregs from blood. V and J are TRBV5-1 and TRBJ2-1; TRBD1 matches 7 bases. For the CDR3, the DNA is TGCGCCAGCAGCATTGGACAGGACCCGAATGAGCAGTTCTTC. Its protein is CASSIGQDPNEQFF. The whole variable domain, remainder taken from reference TRBV5-1 and TRBJ2-1, is KAGVTQTPRYLIKTRGQQVTLSCSPISGHRSVSWYQQTPGQGLQFLFEYFSETQRNKGNFPGRFSGRQFSNSRSEMNVSTLELGDSALYLCASSIGQDPNEQFFGPGTRLTVL.